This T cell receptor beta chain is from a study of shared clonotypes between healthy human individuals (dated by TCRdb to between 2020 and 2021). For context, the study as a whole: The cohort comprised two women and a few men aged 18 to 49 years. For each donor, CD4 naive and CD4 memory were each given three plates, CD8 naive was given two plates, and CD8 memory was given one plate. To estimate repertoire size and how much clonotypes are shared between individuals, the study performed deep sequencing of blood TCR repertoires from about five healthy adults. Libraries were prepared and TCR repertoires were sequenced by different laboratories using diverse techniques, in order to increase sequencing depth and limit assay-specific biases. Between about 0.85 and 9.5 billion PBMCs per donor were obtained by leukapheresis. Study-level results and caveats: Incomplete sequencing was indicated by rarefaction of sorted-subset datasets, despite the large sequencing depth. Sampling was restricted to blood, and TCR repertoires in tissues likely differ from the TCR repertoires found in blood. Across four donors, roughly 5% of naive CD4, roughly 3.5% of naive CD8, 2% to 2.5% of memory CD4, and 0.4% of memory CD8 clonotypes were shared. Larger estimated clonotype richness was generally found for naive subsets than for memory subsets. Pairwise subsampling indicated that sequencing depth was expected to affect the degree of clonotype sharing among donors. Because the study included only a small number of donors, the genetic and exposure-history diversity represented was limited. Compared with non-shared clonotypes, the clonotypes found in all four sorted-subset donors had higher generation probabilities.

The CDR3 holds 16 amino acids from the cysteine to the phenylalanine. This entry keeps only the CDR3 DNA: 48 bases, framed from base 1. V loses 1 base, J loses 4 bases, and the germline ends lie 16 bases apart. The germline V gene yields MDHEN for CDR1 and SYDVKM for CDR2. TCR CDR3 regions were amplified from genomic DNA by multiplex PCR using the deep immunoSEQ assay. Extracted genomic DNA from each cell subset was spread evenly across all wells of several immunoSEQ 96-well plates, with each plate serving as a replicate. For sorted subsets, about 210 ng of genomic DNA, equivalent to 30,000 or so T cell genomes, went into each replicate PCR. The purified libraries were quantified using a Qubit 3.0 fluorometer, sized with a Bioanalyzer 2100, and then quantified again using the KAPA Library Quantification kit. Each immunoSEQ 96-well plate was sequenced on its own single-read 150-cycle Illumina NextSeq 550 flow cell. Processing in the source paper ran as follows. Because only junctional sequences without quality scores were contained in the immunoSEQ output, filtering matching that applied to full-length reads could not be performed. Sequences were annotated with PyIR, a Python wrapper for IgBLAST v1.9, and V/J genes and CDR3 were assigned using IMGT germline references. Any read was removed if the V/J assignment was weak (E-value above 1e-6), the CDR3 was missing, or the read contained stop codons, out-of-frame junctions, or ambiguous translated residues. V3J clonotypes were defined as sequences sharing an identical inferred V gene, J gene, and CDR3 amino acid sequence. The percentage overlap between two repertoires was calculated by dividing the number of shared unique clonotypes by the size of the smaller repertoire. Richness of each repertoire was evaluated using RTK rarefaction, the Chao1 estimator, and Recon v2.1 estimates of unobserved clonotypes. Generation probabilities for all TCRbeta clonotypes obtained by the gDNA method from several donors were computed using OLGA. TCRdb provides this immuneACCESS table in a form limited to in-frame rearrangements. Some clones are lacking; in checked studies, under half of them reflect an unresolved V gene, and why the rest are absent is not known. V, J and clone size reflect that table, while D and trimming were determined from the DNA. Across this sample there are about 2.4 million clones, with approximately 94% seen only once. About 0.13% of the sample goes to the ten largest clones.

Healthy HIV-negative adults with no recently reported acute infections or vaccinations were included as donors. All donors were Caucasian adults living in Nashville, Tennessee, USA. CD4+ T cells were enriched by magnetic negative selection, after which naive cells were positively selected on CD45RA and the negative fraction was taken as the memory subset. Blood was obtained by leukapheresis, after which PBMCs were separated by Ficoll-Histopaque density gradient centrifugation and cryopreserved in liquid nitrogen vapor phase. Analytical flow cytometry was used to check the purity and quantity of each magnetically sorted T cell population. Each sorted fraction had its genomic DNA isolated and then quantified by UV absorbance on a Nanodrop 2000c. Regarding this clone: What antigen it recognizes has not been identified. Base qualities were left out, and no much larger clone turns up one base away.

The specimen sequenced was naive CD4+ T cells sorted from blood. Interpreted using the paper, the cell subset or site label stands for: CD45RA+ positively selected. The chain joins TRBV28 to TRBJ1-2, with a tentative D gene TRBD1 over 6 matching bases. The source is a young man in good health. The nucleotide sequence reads TGTGCCAGCAGTTTATCCTTCCCTCAGGGGCCCTATGGCTACACCTTC. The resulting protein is CASSLSFPQGPYGYTF.